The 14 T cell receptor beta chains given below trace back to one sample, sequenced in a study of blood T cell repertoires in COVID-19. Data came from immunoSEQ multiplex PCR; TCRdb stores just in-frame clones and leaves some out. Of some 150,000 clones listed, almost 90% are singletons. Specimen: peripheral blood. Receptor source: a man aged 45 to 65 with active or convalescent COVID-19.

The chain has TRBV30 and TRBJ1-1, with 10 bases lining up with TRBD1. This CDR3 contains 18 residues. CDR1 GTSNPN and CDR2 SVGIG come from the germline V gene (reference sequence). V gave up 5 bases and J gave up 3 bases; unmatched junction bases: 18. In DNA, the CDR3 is TGTGCCTGGGACAGGGGGCGGACGAATAGCGGTCGGGACACTGAAGCTTTCTTT. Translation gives CAWDRGRTNSGRDTEAFF.

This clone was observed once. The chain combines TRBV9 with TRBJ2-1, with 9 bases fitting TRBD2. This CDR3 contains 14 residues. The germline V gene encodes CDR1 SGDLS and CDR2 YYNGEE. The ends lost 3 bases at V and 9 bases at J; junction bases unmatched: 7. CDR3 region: CASSAASGNFEQFF. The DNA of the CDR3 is TGTGCCAGCAGCGCAGCTAGCGGGAATTTTGAGCAGTTCTTC.

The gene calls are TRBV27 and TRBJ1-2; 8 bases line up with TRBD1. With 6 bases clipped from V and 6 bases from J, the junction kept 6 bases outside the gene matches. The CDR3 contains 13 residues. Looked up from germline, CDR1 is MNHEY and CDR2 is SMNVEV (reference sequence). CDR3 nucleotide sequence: TGTGCCAGCAGCCTGACAGGGGCGGATGGCTACACCTTC. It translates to CASSLTGADGYTF.

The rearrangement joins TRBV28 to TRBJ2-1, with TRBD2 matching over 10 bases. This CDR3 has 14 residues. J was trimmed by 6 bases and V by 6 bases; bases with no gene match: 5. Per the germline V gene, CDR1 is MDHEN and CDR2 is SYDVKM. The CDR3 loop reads CASRLAGESNEQFF. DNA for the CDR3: TGTGCCAGCAGGCTAGCGGGAGAGAGCAATGAGCAGTTCTTC.

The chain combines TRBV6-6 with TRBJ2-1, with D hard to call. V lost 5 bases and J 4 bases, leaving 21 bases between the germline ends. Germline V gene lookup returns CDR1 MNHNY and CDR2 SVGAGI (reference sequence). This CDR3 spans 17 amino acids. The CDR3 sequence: CASSPNAWAVSYNEQFF. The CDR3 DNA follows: TGTGCCAGCAGTCCCAATGCATGGGCCGTCTCTTACAATGAGCAGTTCTTC.

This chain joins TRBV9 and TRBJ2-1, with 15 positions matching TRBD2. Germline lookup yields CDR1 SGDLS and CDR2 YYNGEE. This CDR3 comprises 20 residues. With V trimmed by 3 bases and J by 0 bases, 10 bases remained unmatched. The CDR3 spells CASSGAGLAGGLSSYNEQFF. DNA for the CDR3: TGTGCCAGCAGCGGCGCGGGACTAGCGGGAGGTTTAAGCTCCTACAATGAGCAGTTCTTC.

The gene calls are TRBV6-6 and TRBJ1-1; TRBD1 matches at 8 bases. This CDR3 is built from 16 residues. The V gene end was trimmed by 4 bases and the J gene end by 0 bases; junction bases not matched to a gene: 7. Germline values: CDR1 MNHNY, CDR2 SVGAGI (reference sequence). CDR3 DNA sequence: TGTGCCAGCAGTTTCCCACAGGGGGGGATGAACACTGAAGCTTTCTTT. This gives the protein CASSFPQGGMNTEAFF.

CDR3 nucleotide sequence: TGCGCCAGCAGCCCAACAGGGGGCAATGAAAAACTGTTTTTT. Translation: CASSPTGGNEKLFF. The chain employs TRBV5-1 and TRBJ1-4; TRBD1 aligns across 9 bases. CDR1 is SGHRS and CDR2 is YFSETQ in the germline V gene. CDR3 length: 14 residues. Trimming at V came to 4 bases and at J to 5 bases, leaving 3 bases not matched to a gene.

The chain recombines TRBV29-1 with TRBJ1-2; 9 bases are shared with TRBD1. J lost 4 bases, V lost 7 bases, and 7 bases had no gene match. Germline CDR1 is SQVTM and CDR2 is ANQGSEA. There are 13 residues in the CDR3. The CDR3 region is CSARDREGYGYTF. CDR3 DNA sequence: TGCAGCGCTCGGGACAGGGAGGGCTATGGCTACACCTTC.

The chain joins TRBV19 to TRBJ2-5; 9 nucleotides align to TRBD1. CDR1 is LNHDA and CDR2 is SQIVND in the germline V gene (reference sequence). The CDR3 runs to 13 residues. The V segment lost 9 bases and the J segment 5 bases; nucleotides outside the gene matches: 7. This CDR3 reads CASRTGVAETQYF. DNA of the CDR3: TGTGCCAGCAGGACAGGGGTTGCTGAGACCCAGTACTTC.

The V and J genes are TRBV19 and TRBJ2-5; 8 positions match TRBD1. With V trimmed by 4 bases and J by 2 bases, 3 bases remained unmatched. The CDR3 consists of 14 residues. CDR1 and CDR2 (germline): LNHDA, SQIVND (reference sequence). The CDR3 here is CASSTQGVQETQYF. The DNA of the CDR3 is TGTGCCAGTAGTACACAGGGGGTACAAGAGACCCAGTACTTC.

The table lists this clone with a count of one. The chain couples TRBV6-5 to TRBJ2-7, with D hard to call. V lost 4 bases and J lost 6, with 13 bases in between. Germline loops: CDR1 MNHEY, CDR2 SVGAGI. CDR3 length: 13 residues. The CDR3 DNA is TGTGCCAGCAGTTCGGCAGGCCTTGGCGAGCAGTACTTC. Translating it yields CASSSAGLGEQYF.

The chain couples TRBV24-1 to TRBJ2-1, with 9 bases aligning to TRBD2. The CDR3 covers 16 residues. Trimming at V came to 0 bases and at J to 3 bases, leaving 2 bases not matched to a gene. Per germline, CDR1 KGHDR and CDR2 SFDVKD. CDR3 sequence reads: CATSDLASGVYNEQFF. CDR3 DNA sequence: TGTGCCACCAGTGATTTGGCTAGCGGGGTCTACAATGAGCAGTTCTTC.

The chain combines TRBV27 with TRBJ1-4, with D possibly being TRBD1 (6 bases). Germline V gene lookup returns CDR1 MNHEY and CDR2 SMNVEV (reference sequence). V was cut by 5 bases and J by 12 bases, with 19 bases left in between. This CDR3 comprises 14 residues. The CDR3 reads CASSPDRIPLELFF. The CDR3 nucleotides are TGTGCCAGCAGTCCAGACAGGATCCCATTGGAACTGTTTTTT.